This T cell receptor (beta chain) was sequenced for a study of cytomegalovirus exposure and HLA in healthy donors (TCRdb year 2017). Study-level background: An earlier analysis of roughly 630 of the donors reported 250 to 300 Gb of sequence data and 117 million unique TCR beta sequences from roughly 180 million T cells. Every discovery cohort repertoire had been produced on one sequencing platform. To decide whether each TCR beta V gene segment behaved as functional or pseudogenic, an earlier analysis of some 580 of the donors relied on high-throughput TCR beta sequencing. Four to six DR-DQ haplotypes were handled as single units for association and clustering, since linkage in the cohort was strong. Across around 400 genotyped donors of the cohort, an average of about 240,000 unique TCR beta nucleotide sequences per donor were sequenced, and 15% to 20% of those sequences were non-productive. A separate validation cohort of roughly 110 different subjects was used in addition to the approximately 700-subject first cohort. Typing coverage varied by locus: roughly 620-640 donors for A, B, C, DRB1 and DQB1; some 520 for DQA1; 600 to 610 for DPA1; more than 450 for DPB1. To study patterns of TCR occurrence, a later analysis re-analyzed previously published TCR beta repertoires from 666 donors and added high-resolution HLA genotyping. Both class I and class II loci were covered by HLA typing, at four-digit resolution. Donor age, sex, ethnicity and CMV serostatus were compiled together with the repertoire data. Using immunosequencing, the study profiled T cell repertoires from approximately 700 subjects and related those repertoires to cytomegalovirus serostatus. An early release covering just under 650 HLA-typed donors comprised around 300 gigabases of sequencing data and about 90 million unique TCR sequences. In the later analysis, no new phenotypic data were used to find candidate immune exposures; instead, reliance was placed on TCR beta sequences and their occurrence across donors. The study aimed to test whether signatures of past pathogen exposure could be identified by cataloging public T cell receptors. Of the approximately 400 genotyped donors, 75% to 85% were placed in the genetic ancestry cluster associated with self-reported Caucasian donors. To predict cytomegalovirus infection status, the study brought together high-throughput TCR immunosequencing, statistical association of individual TCRs with disease status, and machine learning. A later genetic analysis took genome-wide SNP genotypes for about 55% of the 666 donors and used that subset as a discovery cohort. General study outcomes and caveats: Linkage disequilibrium might explain the correlated functional status among segregating V segments, but an unknown experimental factor could not be excluded. A further reported finding was that TCR beta sequences accurately predicted the HLA-A and HLA-B alleles for most subjects in the first cohort. A few of the identified cytomegalovirus-associated TCR beta chains were confirmed in vitro to be specific for cytomegalovirus antigens. In both the original and validation cohorts, the classifier was reported to diagnose cytomegalovirus status with high specificity and sensitivity. An association between a missense DCLRE1C variant and V-gene and J-gene trimming of TCR beta chains was found in a later genetic analysis and replicated in an independent cohort. A group of highly shared sequence variants was considered likely to be a technical artifact of the sequencing pipeline. Around 16 rarely observed V segments, including chromosome 9 orphons, were excluded from the earlier analysis of about 610 of the donors because counts were too low. Sequencing depth was assumed to be roughly uniform across donors in the presence/absence analyses, though that assumption may not hold. At a false discovery rate of 0.05, a later analysis linked some 17,000 TCR beta sequences to specific HLA alleles. In this cohort, only TCR beta chains were sequenced, and detectable features were limited by the absence of alpha or paired-chain data. It was suggested by the authors that the approach could potentially be generalized to other disease states and immunological phenotypes. According to a later genetic analysis, donors in an Asian-associated ancestry cluster had fewer N-insertions in productive TCRs than the approximately 630-donor mean. In the study, roughly 160 TCR beta chains were listed as associated with cytomegalovirus. While some public TCRs were present in many individuals, most TCR sequences turned up only very rarely across donors. Broadly in line with IMGT annotations, most TCR beta V segments showed up in productive rearrangements about 87% or about 30% of the time in an earlier analysis of roughly 590 of the donors. CMV serostatus was the only immune exposure information available for the cohort. When HLA alleles, especially DR and DQ, strongly co-occurred, TCR associations were difficult to assign to individual alleles. According to a later analysis, TCR association rates differed among HLA loci, with DRB1 alleles showing the most associated TCRs and HLA-C alleles showing the fewest. In a later analysis, most CMV-associated TCR beta chains were found to appear HLA-restricted, with HLA associations seemingly driven largely by CMV exposure. Compared with equally common non-associated chains, HLA-associated TCR beta chains in a later analysis were more clonally expanded and had lower generation probabilities. Several of the top co-occurrence clusters appeared to be linked to parvovirus B19, influenza, CMV and Epstein-Barr virus, according to a later analysis. HLA typing was unavailable for some donors at each locus, so association tests used only the typed subset.

About this clone: Its antigen remains unidentified. Base qualities are not provided; no much larger clone lies one nucleotide away. This specimen includes other DNA sequences encoding the same CDR3.

The method behind the library was the immunoSEQ multiplex PCR assay. For the multiplex PCR, a mixture combining 60 forward primers for TCR Vbeta segments and 13 reverse primers for TCR Jbeta segments was used. Amplification of the CDR3 region of rearranged TCR beta genes was performed with a multiplex PCR assay on genomic DNA. On the Illumina HiSeq System, the amplified TCR beta libraries were sequenced as 87-base-pair reads. The study's processing was this. A later analysis tallied around 87 million unique TCR beta chains across the roughly 610 repertoires, and approximately 12 million of those chains were shared by two or more donors. Raw reads were error-corrected and collapsed into unique sequences by a nearest-neighbor algorithm in which closely related sequences were merged to remove PCR and sequencing errors. Alignment of CDR3 sequences to IMGT reference sequences was used to assign V, D and J gene segments. For a sequence to be retained, at least a six-nucleotide match to both a V gene segment and a J gene segment was required. A rearrangement was called productive if the CDR3 had no stop codons and remained in frame with V and J, and every other rearrangement was called non-productive. CDR3 was defined by IMGT convention, running from the second conserved V-encoded cysteine to the conserved J-encoded phenylalanine. In an earlier analysis of around 570 of the donors, sequences lacking an unambiguous match to a single V gene segment were excluded. In an earlier analysis of some 590 of the donors, a V segment was called functional when productive rearrangements were above 56.7%, and segregating when the standard deviation between donors exceeded 5%. A statistical classification framework was built for diagnosing cytomegalovirus status from the catalog of TCR beta chain sequences. In a later analysis, TCR nucleotide sequences were compared against IMGT/GENE-DB human TR gene sequences so that V and J genes could be assigned. Using the TCRdist pipeline, a later analysis assigned CDR3 sequences along with most-parsimonious VDJ recombination scenarios. In a later analysis, each TCR beta chain was defined by its CDR3 amino acid sequence together with its V-gene family, and reads lacking a unique V-gene family were excluded. In a later analysis, 450 to 600 highly shared, low-generation-probability nucleotide sequences were removed to address suspected cross-contamination and a sequencing artifact. A later analysis calculated a clonal expansion index for each public chain from normalized within-repertoire ranks of inferred template counts. A later analysis computed generation probabilities with a VDJ recombination model fitted to out-of-frame rearrangements, and checked the results against IGoR. A later analysis scored TCR-TCR, TCR-HLA and TCR-CMV co-occurrence with hypergeometric tests, applying a repertoire-size bias correction to TCR pairs. In a later analysis, false discovery rates were estimated by permuting HLA or CMV assignments 20 times. In a later analysis, co-occurring TCRs were grouped using DBSCAN, and TCRdist sequence similarity was added for clustering within HLA-allele-positive subsets. Repertoires with fewer than 30,000 or more than 120,000 public chains were left out of co-occurrence clustering, as were about five repertoires with anomalous nucleotide sharing. This immuneACCESS table, as held by TCRdb, lists in-frame sequences with V and J called but not all clones. Of the missing ones, under half trace to an unresolved V gene in checked studies; the others have no known cause. The V and J calls and clone size are taken from that table; D and trimming were inferred from the DNA. The sample yields 150,000 to 200,000 clones; roughly 84% were counted once. The ten largest account for 0.25% to 0.3% of the sample.

The cohort consisted of approximately 690 healthy bone marrow donors. At the time of sampling, all cohort members were nominally healthy, though unrecorded immune exposures were likely present. The donor was CMV seronegative and was included in the group of about 400 seronegative cohort members. Every donor gave a peripheral blood sample, and the peripheral blood mononuclear cells from that sample were used for TCR beta sequencing. Genomic DNA was extracted from the blood cell samples with the Qiagen DNeasy Blood Extraction Kit. The sequencing sample was made of PBMCs. The sequence derives from a boy younger than 18 in good health and CMV-seronegative.

The CDR3 reads CASSLEGLADYNEQFF. The nucleotides are TGCGCCAGCAGCTTGGAGGGACTGGCGGATTACAATGAGCAGTTCTTC. The chain was built from TRBV5-1 and TRBJ2-1; tentative D gene TRBD2, with 6 bases matching. Taken from cysteine to phenylalanine, the CDR3 has 16 residues. Only the CDR3 part of the read is kept: 48 bases, read in frame from the first base. The germline V gene sets CDR1 to SGHRS and CDR2 to YFSETQ. V was cut back by 0 bases and J by 4 bases, leaving a gap of 14 bases between them.